Included here is one TCR beta chain sequence, with context. The data belong to a study of blood T cell repertoires in COVID-19. Study as a whole: Researchers got acute and convalescent COVID-19 samples from the United States, Italy and Spain. PBMCs, B-cell-depleted T cells, or T cells provided the cDNA or gDNA that made up the material.

This CDR3 is 14 amino acids long. The ends lost 0 bases at V and 6 bases at J; junction bases unmatched: 4. Germline CDR1 and CDR2: SGHRS and YFSETQ. Authors' analysis steps: How many nucleated cells were present was estimated from reference gene primer amplification. Produced via immunoSEQ multiplex PCR; TCRdb's table is partial and in-frame only. D and trimming were read from the DNA, whereas the V and J calls and clone size are those reported in that table. The sample holds about 250,000 clones; around nine tenths are singletons and the top ten take around 1.5%. The specimen sequenced was peripheral blood. The V call is TRBV5-1, the J call TRBJ1-2; TRBD1 matches 8 bases. This clonotype was obtained from an older woman who had recovered from COVID-19. CDR3 residues: CASSLGGQGDGYTF. In nucleotides, the CDR3 is TGCGCCAGCAGCTTGGGCGGACAGGGTGATGGCTACACCTTC.